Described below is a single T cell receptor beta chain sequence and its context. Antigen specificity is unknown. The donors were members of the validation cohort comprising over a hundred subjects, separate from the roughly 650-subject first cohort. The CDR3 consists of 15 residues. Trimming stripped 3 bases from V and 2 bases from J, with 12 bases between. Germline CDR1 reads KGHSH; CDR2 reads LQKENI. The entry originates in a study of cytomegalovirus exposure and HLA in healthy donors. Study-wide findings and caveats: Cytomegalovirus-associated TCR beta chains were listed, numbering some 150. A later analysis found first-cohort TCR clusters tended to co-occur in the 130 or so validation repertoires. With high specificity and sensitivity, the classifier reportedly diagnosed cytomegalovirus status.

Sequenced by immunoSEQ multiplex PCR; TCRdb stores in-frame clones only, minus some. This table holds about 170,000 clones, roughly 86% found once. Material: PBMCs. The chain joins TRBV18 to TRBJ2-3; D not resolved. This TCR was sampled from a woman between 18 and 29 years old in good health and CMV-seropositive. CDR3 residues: CASSPPGYNTDTQYF. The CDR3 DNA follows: TGTGCCAGCTCACCTCCAGGCTATAACACAGATACGCAGTATTTT.